One sample yielded the 14 T cell receptor beta chains listed below, sequenced in a study of T cell changes during pregnancy in multiple sclerosis. This table comes from immunoSEQ multiplex PCR, and its TCRdb copy is limited to in-frame clones, with some not included. The table lists more than 90,000 clones, approximately 92% of them singletons. The specimen was peripheral blood, collected after pregnancy. These receptors originate from a female donor with multiple sclerosis, enrolled in a pregnancy study.

V gene TRBV7-2 combines with J gene TRBJ1-3; D might be TRBD1 (5 bases). The CDR3 is 16 residues long. The germline V and J ends were trimmed by 0 bases and 0 bases, with 9 bases remaining between them. From germline, CDR1 is SGHTA and CDR2 FQGNSA. This CDR3 is CASSLAGGNSGNTIYF. The CDR3 coding sequence is TGTGCCAGCAGCTTAGCGGGGGGAAACTCTGGAAACACCATATATTTT. The whole variable domain, remainder taken from reference TRBV7-2 and TRBJ1-3, is GAGVSQSPSNKVTEKGKDVELRCDPISGHTALYWYRQSLGQGLEFLIYFQGNSAPDKSGLPSDRFSAERTGGSVSTLTIQRTQQEDSAVYLCASSLAGGNSGNTIYFGEGSWLTVV.

The J gene is TRBJ1-5, the V gene TRBV18; 7 bases align to TRBD1. Looked up from germline, CDR1 is KGHSH and CDR2 is LQKENI. This CDR3 contains 13 residues. After removal of 6 bases from V and 5 bases from J, the junction contained 4 bases not matched to a gene. The CDR3 sequence: CASSPDRDQPQHF. CDR3 coding DNA: TGTGCCAGCTCTCCCGACAGGGATCAGCCCCAGCATTTT.

This clone was counted a single time. V usage is TRBV4-3 and J usage is TRBJ1-2; TRBD1 aligns across 10 bases. Germline lookup yields CDR1 LGHNA and CDR2 YSLEER. CDR3 length equals 15 residues. V shed 3 bases, J shed 4 bases, and the junction held 5 bases outside the gene matches. The CDR3 DNA is TGCGCCAGCAGCCAGGGGACAGGGGAGGGCTATGGCTACACCTTC. Translating it yields CASSQGTGEGYGYTF.

This clone was seen just once. The rearrangement joins TRBV10-3 to TRBJ2-7; 7 bases are a match to TRBD1. CDR1 ENHRY and CDR2 SYGVKD come from the germline V gene. Unmatched junction bases numbered 11, after V lost 6 bases and J lost 6 bases. CDR3 size: 14 residues. CDR3 amino acids: CAIRKGTESAEQYF. The CDR3 bases are TGTGCCATCAGAAAGGGGACAGAATCCGCCGAGCAGTACTTC.

The rearrangement joins TRBV7-9 to TRBJ1-2; TRBD1 is a possible D gene (5 bases). CDR1 and CDR2 (germline): SEHNR, FQNEAQ (reference sequence). The V end lost 5 bases, the J end lost 4 bases, and 14 bases lay between the germline ends. The CDR3 is made up of 14 amino acids. The CDR3 loop reads CASSPDPTVYGYTF. Here the CDR3 DNA reads TGTGCCAGCAGCCCCGACCCGACAGTCTATGGCTACACCTTC.

This clone occurred a few times. This chain uses TRBV25-1 with TRBJ1-1; D might be TRBD1 (5 bases). The V end lost 8 bases, the J end lost 6 bases, and 10 bases lay between the germline ends. This CDR3 region has 11 residues. Per germline, CDR1 MGHDK and CDR2 SYGVNS. The CDR3 region is CASRGLAEAFF. The CDR3 DNA is TGTGCCAGCCGGGGACTCGCTGAAGCTTTCTTT.

This clone occurred once. The chain employs TRBV7-9 and TRBJ2-7; D not certain. CDR1 SEHNR and CDR2 FQNEAQ come from the germline V gene (reference sequence). The V end was cut by 4 bases, the J end by 2 bases, with 6 bases between. This CDR3 has 12 amino acids. The CDR3 sequence is CASSWSAYEQYF. DNA for the CDR3: TGTGCCAGCAGCTGGTCGGCCTACGAGCAGTACTTC.

The rearrangement joins TRBV25-1 to TRBJ1-1; a weak D match, TRBD1 (5 bases). Trimming left V 3 bases short and J 4 bases short, with 12 bases between. The germline CDR1 and CDR2 sequences are MGHDK and SYGVNS. The CDR3 is made up of 14 amino acids. CDR3 sequence: CASSDVLGGTEAFF. CDR3 in DNA: TGTGCCAGCAGTGATGTATTGGGGGGCACTGAAGCTTTCTTT.

V usage is TRBV6-5 and J usage is TRBJ2-2, with 7 bases matching TRBD2. Trimming at V came to 4 bases and at J to 0 bases, leaving 5 bases not matched to a gene. Germline CDR1 reads MNHEY; CDR2 reads SVGAGI. This CDR3 comprises 16 residues. The CDR3 DNA follows: TGTGCCAGCAGTTCGGGTGCGGGAGCGAACACCGGGGAGCTGTTTTTT. Translating gives CASSSGAGANTGELFF.

The chain links TRBV9 to TRBJ2-3; 10 nucleotides align to TRBD1. Per germline, CDR1 SGDLS and CDR2 YYNGEE. The CDR3 contains 18 residues. Trimming took 3 bases from V and 2 from J; bases not matched to a gene: 12. CDR3 sequence: CASSATGGRTRPTDTQYF. Written as DNA, the CDR3 is TGTGCCAGCAGCGCGACAGGGGGCCGAACCCGACCCACAGATACGCAGTATTTT.

The V and J genes are TRBV7-6 and TRBJ2-2; D might be TRBD1 (7 bases). The CDR3 has 14 amino acids. The germline gives CDR1 SGHVS, CDR2 FNYEAQ. Trimming left V 5 bases short and J 7 bases short, with 14 bases between. CDR3 loop: CASSPQGGIGELFF. The DNA for the CDR3 is TGTGCCAGCAGCCCCCAGGGGGGAATCGGGGAGCTGTTTTTT.

The rearrangement links TRBV5-1 to TRBJ2-3; 8 positions agree with TRBD2. This CDR3 comprises 16 residues. CDR1 is SGHRS, CDR2 YFSETQ, per germline. V was pared by 2 bases and J by 2 bases, with 7 bases of the junction left unmatched. This chain's CDR3 is CASSFVPAGDTDTQYF. Here the CDR3 DNA reads TGCGCCAGCAGCTTTGTTCCAGCGGGGGACACAGATACGCAGTATTTT.

The gene calls are TRBV4-1 and TRBJ1-4; 9 bases match TRBD1. This CDR3 contains 15 residues. V lost 3 bases and J lost 8; bases outside the gene matches: 7. Germline V CDR1 and CDR2: MGHRA, YSYEKL. CDR3 residues: CASSQETGGAEKLFF. CDR3 nucleotides: TGCGCCAGCAGCCAGGAAACAGGGGGCGCGGAAAAACTGTTTTTT.

The V gene is TRBV19, the J gene TRBJ1-1; D remains unclear. CDR1 is LNHDA and CDR2 is SQIVND in the germline V gene (reference sequence). The ends were cut back, 5 bases at V and 2 bases at J, with 9 bases in the middle. CDR3 length: 13 amino acids. CDR3 nucleotide sequence: TGTGCCAGTAGTCTCCACTATAACACTGAAGCTTTCTTT. As protein: CASSLHYNTEAFF.